A selection of T cell receptor beta chains follows, all from one sample in a study of beta chain features in type 1 diabetes. Generated by immunoSEQ multiplex PCR, the TCRdb table keeps only in-frame clones and is missing some. The table lists about 340,000 clones, roughly 13% of them singletons. The material sequenced was naive CD4+ T cells from blood. Receptor source: a woman in her late teens or twenties with type 1 diabetes. Each CDR3 is given with its conserved first and last residue. A D gene is named only where the DNA matches it firmly. Clone size is not always given. Where it is, it says once, few, many or a class for expanded clones.

d_gene | j_gene | v_gene | abundance | CDR3aa | CDR3nt
- | TRBJ2-1 | TRBV5-4 | - | CASSSGVGADNEQFF | TGTGCCAGCAGCTCGGGAGTTGGGGCCGACAATGAGCAGTTCTTC
- | TRBJ2-3 | TRBV7-3 | few | CASSLLVTDTQYF | TGTGCCAGCAGCTTACTAGTTACAGATACGCAGTATTTT
- | TRBJ2-1 | TRBV27 | few | CASSLGPHRVRYNEQFF | TGTGCCAGCAGTTTAGGGCCCCACAGGGTACGATACAATGAGCAGTTCTTC
TRBD2 | TRBJ2-3 | TRBV5-1 | few | CASSFFGRADTQYF | TGCGCCAGCAGCTTTTTCGGGAGGGCAGATACGCAGTATTTT
- | TRBJ2-1 | TRBV10-3 | few | CAISELGSKKHNEQFF | TGTGCCATCAGTGAGCTGGGGAGCAAGAAGCACAATGAGCAGTTCTTC
- | TRBJ1-1 | TRBV15 | few | CATTLAGGAEAFF | TGTGCCACCACCTTAGCGGGGGGAGCTGAAGCTTTCTTT
TRBD1 | TRBJ1-5 | TRBV30 | - | CAWSGTGNQPQHF | TGTGCCTGGAGCGGGACAGGTAATCAGCCCCAGCATTTT
TRBD2 | TRBJ2-7 | TRBV7-2 | - | CASSFTSGRAWYEQYF | TGTGCCAGCAGCTTCACTAGCGGGAGAGCGTGGTACGAGCAGTACTTC
- | TRBJ2-3 | TRBV5-1 | - | CASSLGGGTSTDTQYF | TGCGCCAGCAGCTTGGGAGGCGGAACTAGCACAGATACGCAGTATTTT
TRBD2 | TRBJ2-7 | TRBV28 | many | CASSRKLAGLEQYF | TGTGCCAGCAGCAGAAAACTAGCGGGGCTGGAGCAGTACTTC
TRBD2 | TRBJ2-3 | TRBV7-3 | - | CASSPKGGTRGGTQYF | TGTGCCAGCTCCCCGAAGGGCGGGACTAGGGGTGGAACGCAGTATTTT
- | TRBJ2-3 | TRBV7-2 | - | CASSLGGPSSTDTQYF | TGTGCCAGCAGCTTAGGCGGGCCTAGCTCTACAGATACGCAGTATTTT
TRBD2 | TRBJ2-3 | TRBV11-2 | - | CASSTLAGPTDTQYF | TGTGCCAGCAGCACCCTAGCGGGACCAACAGATACGCAGTATTTT